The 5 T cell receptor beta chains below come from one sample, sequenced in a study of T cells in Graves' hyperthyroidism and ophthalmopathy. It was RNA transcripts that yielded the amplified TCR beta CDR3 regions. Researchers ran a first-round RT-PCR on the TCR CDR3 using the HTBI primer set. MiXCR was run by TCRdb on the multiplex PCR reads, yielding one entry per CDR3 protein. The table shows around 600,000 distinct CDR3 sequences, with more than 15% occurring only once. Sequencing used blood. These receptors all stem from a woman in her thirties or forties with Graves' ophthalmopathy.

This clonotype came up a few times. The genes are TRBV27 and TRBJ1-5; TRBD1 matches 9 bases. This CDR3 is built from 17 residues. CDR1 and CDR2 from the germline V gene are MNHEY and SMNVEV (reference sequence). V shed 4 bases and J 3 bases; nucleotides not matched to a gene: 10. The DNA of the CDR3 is TGTGCCAGCAGTTCCTACCTGGACAGGGGAGACAATCAGCCCCAGCATTTT. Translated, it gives CASSSYLDRGDNQPQHF.

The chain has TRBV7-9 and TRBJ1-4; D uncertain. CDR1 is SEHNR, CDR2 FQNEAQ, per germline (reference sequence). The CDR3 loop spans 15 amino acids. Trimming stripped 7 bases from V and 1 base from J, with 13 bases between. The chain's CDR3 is CASIGRPGTNEKLFF. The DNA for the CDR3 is TGTGCCAGCATCGGGCGACCTGGAACTAATGAAAAACTGTTTTTT.

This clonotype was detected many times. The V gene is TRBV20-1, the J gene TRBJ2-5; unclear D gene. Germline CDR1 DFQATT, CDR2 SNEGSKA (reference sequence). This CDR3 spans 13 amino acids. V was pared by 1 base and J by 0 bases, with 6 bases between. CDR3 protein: CSARGWYQETQYF. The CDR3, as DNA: TGCAGTGCTAGAGGGTGGTACCAAGAGACCCAGTACTTC.

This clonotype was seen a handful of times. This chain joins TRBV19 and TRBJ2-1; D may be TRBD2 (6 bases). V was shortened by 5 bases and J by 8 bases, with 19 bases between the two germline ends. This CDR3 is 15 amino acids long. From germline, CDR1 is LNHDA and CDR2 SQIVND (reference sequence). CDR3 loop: CASSRTGDPGYEQFF. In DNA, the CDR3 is TGTGCCAGTAGTCGGACGGGAGACCCAGGGTATGAGCAGTTCTTC.

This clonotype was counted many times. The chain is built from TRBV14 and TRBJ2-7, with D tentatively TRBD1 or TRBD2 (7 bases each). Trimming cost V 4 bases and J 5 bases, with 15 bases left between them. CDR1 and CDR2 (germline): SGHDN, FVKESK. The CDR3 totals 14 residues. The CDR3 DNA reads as TGTGCCAGCAGCCCGCCCCAGGGGGGGAACGAGCAGTACTTC. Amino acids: CASSPPQGGNEQYF.